A single sample is the source of the 21 T cell receptor beta chains below, sequenced in a study of T cell responses to AZD1222 COVID-19 vaccine. Libraries were prepared by immunoSEQ multiplex PCR; TCRdb keeps only in-frame clonotypes and omits some of them. The top ten clones hold around 8% of a sample with approximately 100,000 clones, 90% to 95% of them seen once. Here the sequenced sample was peripheral blood, taken on day 0 of AZD1222 vaccination. All receptors derive from an adult in good health.

The chain recombines TRBV10-2 with TRBJ1-5, with 7 positions matching TRBD1. V gave up 6 bases and J gave up 7 bases; unmatched junction bases: 9. Per the germline V gene, CDR1 is WSHSY and CDR2 is SAAADI. This CDR3 is built from 14 residues. CDR3: CASSEGRGQQPQHF. CDR3 DNA: TGCGCCAGCAGCGAGGGTAGGGGACAGCAGCCCCAGCATTTT.

The chain recombines TRBV5-1 with TRBJ1-1; weak D call: TRBD1 (5 bases). This CDR3 is 15 amino acids long. The V and J ends lost 4 bases and 1 base respectively, with 14 bases between them. The germline gives CDR1 SGHRS, CDR2 YFSETQ. Written as DNA, the CDR3 is TGCGCCAGCAGCCTAGGCAGACAGCGGAACACTGAAGCTTTCTTT. It yields the protein CASSLGRQRNTEAFF.

This sequence joins TRBV5-4 and TRBJ1-1; 8 bases line up with TRBD1. This CDR3 is built from 16 residues. V was clipped by 0 bases and J by 5 bases; unmatched bases: 9. Looked up from germline, CDR1 is SGHNT and CDR2 is YYREEE (reference sequence). CDR3 sequence (DNA): TGTGCCAGCAGCTTGGGGACAGGGTTGCGACGAACTGAAGCTTTCTTT. Translating gives CASSLGTGLRRTEAFF.

In its sample, this clone was seen once. The chain couples TRBV5-1 to TRBJ1-1; D is possibly TRBD1 (6 bases). Per the germline V gene, CDR1 is SGHRS and CDR2 is YFSETQ. Trimming stripped 4 bases from V and 2 bases from J, with 9 bases between. CDR3 length equals 13 residues. The CDR3 sequence: CASSVGTNTEAFF. CDR3 DNA sequence: TGCGCCAGCAGCGTTGGGACAAACACTGAAGCTTTCTTT.

V and J are TRBV6-2 or TRBV6-3 and TRBJ2-4; 9 bases map to TRBD1. Germline V gene sequence: CDR1 MNHEY, CDR2 SVGEGT. Trimming took 6 bases from V and 1 from J; bases not matched to a gene: 4. This CDR3 is 15 amino acids long. The CDR3 protein is CASSLQGAAKNIQYF. For the CDR3, the DNA is TGTGCCAGCAGCCTACAGGGGGCGGCCAAAAACATTCAGTACTTC.

The chain uses TRBV21-1 and TRBJ2-3; TRBD2, the table's D call, was not compared with the DNA. TRBV21-1 is described as a pseudogene. The CDR3 has 14 amino acids. The CDR3 loop reads CASESSGRTDTQYF. The CDR3 DNA reads as TGTGCCAGCGAGAGTAGCGGGAGAACAGATACGCAGTATTTT.

The chain links TRBV6-4 to TRBJ1-4; D is unclear. The germline CDR1 and CDR2 sequences are MRHNA and SNTAGT. Trimming took 5 bases from V and 10 from J, leaving 20 bases between them. The CDR3 sequence is 15 residues long. The CDR3 nucleotides read TGTGCCAGCAGTTTCCTTTCCAAAAGGTTCGGAAAACTGTTTTTT. Protein sequence: CASSFLSKRFGKLFF.

The J gene is TRBJ2-7, the V gene TRBV5-1; tentatively, D is TRBD2 (7 bases). Germline CDR1 is SGHRS and CDR2 is YFSETQ. The CDR3 totals 13 residues. Trimming left V 7 bases short and J 4 bases short, with 15 bases between. CDR3 coding DNA: TGCGCCAGCGCCGGGGGGCATAATTACGAGCAGTACTTC. It translates to CASAGGHNYEQYF.

This chain links TRBV10-3 with TRBJ1-1; no firm D call. Germline V gene data show CDR1 as ENHRY and CDR2 as SYGVKD. CDR3 length equals 13 residues. V lost 10 bases and J lost 1, with 13 bases in between. The CDR3 coding sequence is TGTGCCACCAACCGGGAGGGGAACACTGAAGCTTTCTTT. Amino acids: CATNREGNTEAFF.

The chain combines TRBV27 with TRBJ1-5, with D hard to call. The CDR3 spans 12 residues. Germline V gives CDR1 MNHEY, CDR2 SMNVEV (reference sequence). V was pared by 9 bases and J by 3 bases, with 9 bases between. The CDR3 here is CASGQINQPQHF. The DNA of the CDR3 is TGTGCCAGTGGGCAGATCAATCAGCCCCAGCATTTT.

V usage is TRBV6-1 and J usage is TRBJ1-4; 12 bases agree with TRBD1. CDR1 MNHNS and CDR2 SASEGT come from the germline V gene. The CDR3 sequence is 17 residues long. J lost 4 bases, V lost 3 bases, and 6 bases had no gene match. CDR3 protein: CASSEGTGGAGNEKLFF. In DNA form, the CDR3 reads TGTGCCAGCAGTGAGGGGACAGGGGGCGCGGGTAATGAAAAACTGTTTTTT.

This clone was picked up a small number of times. The chain carries TRBV5-1 and TRBJ1-1; no firm D call. V was cut by 1 base and J by 2 bases, with 6 bases left in between. The CDR3 covers 13 residues. The germline gives CDR1 SGHRS, CDR2 YFSETQ. CDR3 in amino acids: CASSLPGNTEAFF. CDR3 sequence (DNA): TGCGCCAGCAGCTTGCCAGGAAACACTGAAGCTTTCTTT.

This rearrangement joins TRBV7-9 to TRBJ1-5; D gene unclear. V lost 3 bases, J lost 9 bases, and 12 bases lay in between. Germline V gene data show CDR1 as SEHNR and CDR2 as FQNEAQ (reference sequence). The CDR3 loop spans 13 amino acids. The CDR3 DNA reads TGTGCCAGCAGCTTTAGTCTCGGGAGGCCCCAGCATTTT. This sequence encodes CASSFSLGRPQHF.

CDR3 DNA: TGCGCCAGCAGCTTTGACAGGGGGGCTTCACCCCTCCACTTT. Translating it yields CASSFDRGASPLHF. This chain links TRBV5-1 with TRBJ1-6; 9 nucleotides line up with TRBD1. CDR1 is SGHRS and CDR2 is YFSETQ in the germline V gene. The V and J ends lost 2 bases and 9 bases, in that order; junction bases with no gene match: 3. The CDR3 has 14 amino acids.

The chain recombines TRBV28 with TRBJ2-7; either TRBD1 or TRBD2 may supply D (5 bases each). The CDR3 loop spans 16 amino acids. The ends were cut back, 4 bases at V and 7 bases at J, with 23 bases in the middle. The germline gives CDR1 MDHEN, CDR2 SYDVKM. As DNA, the CDR3 is TGTGCCAGCAGTTCCTTAACGGGACGGCCCTCGGGTGAGCAGTACTTC. Translated: CASSSLTGRPSGEQYF.

The rearrangement joins TRBV5-3 to TRBJ2-7; 8 positions agree with TRBD1. TRBV5-3 is reported as an ORF; its role is uncertain. The CDR3 runs 12 residues. Trimming cost V 2 bases and J 7 bases; bases outside gene matches: 2. As DNA, the CDR3 is TGTGCCAGAAGCTTTCGACAGGGGGAGCAGTACTTC. It translates to CARSFRQGEQYF.

The rearrangement links TRBV28 to TRBJ2-3, with a tentative D call TRBD2 (7 bases). The germline V gene has CDR1 MDHEN and CDR2 SYDVKM. The CDR3 runs to 17 residues. The V end was cut by 8 bases, the J end by 6 bases, with 27 bases between. The CDR3 sequence: CASLPPGRGRGWDTQYF. CDR3 bases: TGTGCCAGCCTCCCCCCCGGTAGGGGGAGGGGTTGGGATACGCAGTATTTT.

The chain employs TRBV4-2 and TRBJ1-1; D may be TRBD1 (5 bases). The CDR3 has 15 residues. The V end lost 1 base, the J end lost 2 bases, and 11 bases lay between the germline ends. Germline V lookup: CDR1 LGHNA, CDR2 YNFKEQ. The CDR3 DNA reads as TGTGCCAGCAGCCAAGTTGACAGAGAAAACACTGAAGCTTTCTTT. It encodes CASSQVDRENTEAFF.

This rearrangement joins TRBV13 to TRBJ2-3; D may be TRBD2 (6 bases). The germline V and J ends were trimmed by 4 bases and 5 bases, with 19 bases remaining between them. The germline V gene has CDR1 PRHDT and CDR2 FYEKMQ (reference sequence). The CDR3 covers 16 residues. The CDR3 here is CASSSAAGGVGDTQYF. The CDR3 bases are TGTGCCAGCAGCTCAGCGGCGGGCGGGGTAGGAGATACGCAGTATTTT.

The V and J genes are TRBV10-2 and TRBJ2-7, with TRBD1 matching 8 bases. The germline V gene has CDR1 WSHSY and CDR2 SAAADI. CDR3 length equals 12 residues. With 9 bases clipped from V and 1 base from J, the junction kept 2 bases outside the gene matches. The CDR3: CASGQGSYEQYF. The CDR3 coding sequence is TGCGCCAGTGGACAGGGTTCCTACGAGCAGTACTTC.

The rearrangement joins TRBV10-1 to TRBJ2-2; 8 positions agree with TRBD2. The trim removed 10 bases at V and 5 bases at J, leaving 6 bases unmatched. CDR1 is WNHNN, CDR2 SYGVQD, per germline (reference sequence). The CDR3 is 13 amino acids. The CDR3 nucleotides read TGCGCCACTCGGGAGGGCCTTACCGGGGAGCTGTTTTTT. Translated: CATREGLTGELFF.